Presented here are 27 T cell receptor beta chains from one specimen sequenced in a study of CXCR3-negative and CXCR3-positive naive CD8 T cells. Preparation of TRB cDNA libraries relied on 5' RACE carrying UMI labels. TCRdb reprocessed the 5' RACE reads, keeping one entry per CDR3 protein, no DNA. Its table lists around 47,000 distinct CDR3 sequences. Sequencing was performed on memory CD8+ T cells from blood. The source of these receptors is a human donor in good health. Some clones in this sample may be carry-over from other donors' samples.

This chain joins TRBV28 and TRBJ2-1; TCRdb calls TRBD2, which cannot be checked without DNA. Germline-derived CDR1 and CDR2 are MDHEN and SYDVKM. The CDR3 is made up of 15 amino acids. The CDR3 region is CASTHRTSGSDEQFF.

The chain's CDR3 is CASSIGSVHEQYF. This chain links TRBV19 with TRBJ2-7. The germline gives CDR1 LNHDA, CDR2 SQIVND (reference sequence). This CDR3 has 13 residues.

The CDR3 loop is CASSLVHGGNTGELFF. V is TRBV7-8 and J is TRBJ2-2. The CDR3 length is 16 residues. Germline V gene data show CDR1 as SGHVS and CDR2 as FQNEAQ.

J is TRBJ2-2 and V is TRBV7-9; absent DNA, TCRdb's TRBD1 call cannot be checked. Germline V gene data show CDR1 as SEHNR and CDR2 as FQNEAQ (reference sequence). The CDR3 runs to 16 residues. CDR3 loop: CASSPRGPSNTGELFF.

The genes are TRBV6-2 or TRBV6-3 and TRBJ1-5. Germline V gene lookup returns CDR1 MNHEY and CDR2 SVGEGT. There are 14 residues in the CDR3. The CDR3 loop reads CASSAFYSNQPQHF.

CDR3 sequence: CASSLKLAGGNNEQFF. The V call is TRBV7-3, the J call TRBJ2-1; TCRdb calls TRBD2, which cannot be checked without DNA. Germline V gene lookup returns CDR1 SGHTA and CDR2 FQGTGA. The CDR3 contains 16 residues.

The chain has TRBV4-3 and TRBJ2-1. The CDR3 covers 13 residues. The germline V gene encodes CDR1 LGHNA and CDR2 YSLEER. The CDR3 here is CASSREIYNEQFF.

The J gene is TRBJ2-1, the V gene TRBV12-3 or TRBV12-4; TCRdb proposes TRBD2, but this gene call is untestable without DNA. This CDR3 region has 15 residues. CDR3 loop: CASRASGSLYNEQFF.

This chain links TRBV10-3 with TRBJ2-1; TCRdb's assignment of TRBD2 cannot be checked, as there is no DNA. Per germline, CDR1 ENHRY and CDR2 SYGVKD. The CDR3 runs 17 residues. The CDR3: CAISGRLAGEDYNEQFF.

This chain links TRBV28 with TRBJ1-5. Germline CDR1 MDHEN, CDR2 SYDVKM. The CDR3 spans 15 residues. The CDR3 loop reads CASSFNPVYNQPQHF.

The gene calls are TRBV20-1 and TRBJ2-1; there is no DNA to check the TCRdb D call of TRBD2. CDR1 is DFQATT and CDR2 is SNEGSKA in the germline V gene (reference sequence). The CDR3 has 18 residues. The CDR3 here is CSASDELAGGLSYNEQFF.

CDR3 loop: CASSFFVGNTGELFF. The genes are TRBV5-5 and TRBJ2-2. CDR1 is SGHKS, CDR2 YYEKEE, per germline (reference sequence). CDR3 length: 15 amino acids.

The CDR3 sequence: CASSQVGLAGGIDYNEQFF. V usage is TRBV3-1 and J usage is TRBJ2-1; there is no DNA to check the TCRdb D call of TRBD2. The CDR3 extends over 19 amino acids. In germline, CDR1 is LGHDT, CDR2 YNNKEL (reference sequence).

This chain uses TRBV20-1 with TRBJ2-5; TCRdb calls TRBD2, which cannot be checked without DNA. CDR1 is DFQATT and CDR2 is SNEGSKA in the germline V gene (reference sequence). CDR3 length equals 16 residues. CDR3 sequence reads: CSALGASGGDSETQYF.

The rearrangement joins TRBV13 to TRBJ1-5. The CDR3 sequence is 14 residues long. Germline V gene lookup returns CDR1 PRHDT and CDR2 FYEKMQ (reference sequence). This CDR3 is CASSFRGSNQPQHF.

The chain carries TRBV12-3 or TRBV12-4 and TRBJ2-1. The CDR3 totals 11 residues. CDR3 region: CASSLLDEQFF.

V gene TRBV29-1 combines with J gene TRBJ2-7; TCRdb selects TRBD2, and the lack of DNA leaves this call unchecked. From germline, CDR1 is SQVTM and CDR2 ANQGSEA. This CDR3 region has 13 residues. The chain's CDR3 is CSIRRGTAYEQYF.

The genes are TRBV5-1 and TRBJ2-1; TCRdb's D call, TRBD2, is unchecked because there is no DNA. The germline V gene has CDR1 SGHRS and CDR2 YFSETQ. This CDR3 spans 17 amino acids. This CDR3 is CASSFGQGTSAYNEQFF.

V gene TRBV6-2 or TRBV6-3 combines with J gene TRBJ2-1. Germline V gives CDR1 MNHEY, CDR2 SVGEGT. The CDR3 is 14 amino acids. The CDR3 region is CASSLSQPKDEQFF.

The CDR3 is CASSQDGQGGSPLHF. The chain couples TRBV3-1 to TRBJ1-6. This CDR3 is built from 15 residues. The V gene's germline CDR1 is LGHDT and CDR2 YNNKEL (reference sequence).

The chain employs TRBV9 and TRBJ2-2; TCRdb lists TRBD2, though no DNA is available to test this call. Germline lookup yields CDR1 SGDLS and CDR2 YYNGEE. The length of the CDR3 is 17 residues. The CDR3 protein is CASTHPAGGLDTGELFF.

The chain recombines TRBV2 with TRBJ1-6. The length of the CDR3 is 14 residues. Germline V CDR1 and CDR2: SNHLY, FYNNEI. CDR3 sequence reads: CASILRGADSPLHF.

The CDR3 reads CASSEYRDSYYGYTF. The rearrangement joins TRBV25-1 to TRBJ1-2; the D call from TCRdb, TRBD1, cannot be confirmed without DNA. This CDR3 contains 15 residues. Germline loops: CDR1 MGHDK, CDR2 SYGVNS.

This rearrangement joins TRBV6-5 to TRBJ1-2; without DNA, the TCRdb call of TRBD1 cannot be checked. The CDR3 covers 15 residues. Germline lookup yields CDR1 MNHEY and CDR2 SVGAGI. The CDR3: CASSYIRGTNYGYTF.

This chain links TRBV6-2 or TRBV6-3 with TRBJ1-1; TCRdb lists TRBD1, though no DNA is available to test this call. Germline assignment: CDR1 MNHEY and CDR2 SVGEGT. The CDR3 length is 14 residues. CDR3 sequence reads: CASSSRQLNTEAFF.

The rearrangement joins TRBV5-6 to TRBJ2-7; TCRdb outputs TRBD2, but without DNA this stays unchecked. Germline CDR1 is SGHDT and CDR2 is YYEEEE. This CDR3 has 13 amino acids. The CDR3 protein is CASSSGIFGEQYF.

This chain connects TRBV12-3 or TRBV12-4 to TRBJ2-4. This CDR3 spans 14 amino acids. This CDR3 is CASSLTGQKNIQYF.